One sample yielded the 5 T cell receptor beta chains listed below, sequenced in a study of OX40 agonist ivuxolimab in advanced cancers. Produced via immunoSEQ multiplex PCR; TCRdb's table is partial and in-frame only. The table has approximately 90,000 clones, approximately 91% seen once. The specimen was CD4+ or CD8+ T cells sorted from blood, collected in a trial of the OX40 agonist ivuxolimab. These receptor sequences come from an adult with an advanced solid tumor such as melanoma, head and neck, liver or kidney cancer.

V usage is TRBV9 and J usage is TRBJ1-1; D gene unclear. Germline CDR1 is SGDLS and CDR2 is YYNGEE. Trimming pared 4 bases from V and 1 base from J, leaving 8 bases between. CDR3 length: 13 residues. The CDR3 protein is CASSNTPNTEAFF. The DNA for the CDR3 is TGTGCCAGCAGCAATACACCGAACACTGAAGCTTTCTTT.

Concerning this clone: The DNA is left out, because the CDR3 cannot be placed on it with certainty; the CDR3 is given as TCRdb lists it. The chain employs TRBV5-1 and TRBJ1-2. Germline V CDR1 and CDR2: SGHRS, YFSETQ. The CDR3 contains 15 residues when both ends are counted. The chain's CDR3 is CASSFLWGETYGYTF.

The rearrangement joins TRBV9 to TRBJ1-4, with D maybe TRBD1 (5 bases). Looked up from germline, CDR1 is SGDLS and CDR2 is YYNGEE. The V end lost 0 bases, the J end lost 7 bases, and 7 bases lay between the germline ends. The CDR3 length is 13 residues. This CDR3 is CASSVGGREKLFF. In DNA form, the CDR3 reads TGTGCCAGCAGCGTAGGGGGCCGTGAAAAACTGTTTTTT.

This clone has more than one count but fewer than ten. This chain connects TRBV29-1 to TRBJ2-5; D call uncertain. The germline CDR1 and CDR2 sequences are SQVTM and ANQGSEA. V lost 4 bases and J 0 bases, leaving 9 bases between the germline ends. This CDR3 contains 13 residues. CDR3 sequence (DNA): TGCAGCGTTGCCGGCTCGTACCAAGAGACCCAGTACTTC. This sequence encodes CSVAGSYQETQYF.

The V call is TRBV2, the J call TRBJ1-1; maybe TRBD1 (5 bases). V was trimmed by 2 bases and J by 5 bases, leaving 12 bases between them. Germline values: CDR1 SNHLY, CDR2 FYNNEI. This CDR3 is built from 14 residues. CDR3 residues: CASSESGRQTEAFF. The CDR3 DNA reads TGTGCCAGCAGTGAATCCGGGAGACAGACTGAAGCTTTCTTT.